Below are 3 T cell receptor beta chains sequenced from a single sample in a study of shared clonotypes between healthy human individuals. This table comes from immunoSEQ multiplex PCR, and its TCRdb copy is limited to in-frame clones, with some not included. The sample yields over a million clones, approximately 80% seen once. Sequenced: memory CD4+ T cells from PBMCs. The subset: CD45RA-negative fraction. The source of these receptors is a man between 18 and 35 years old in good health. Some clones in this sample may be carry-over from other donors' samples.

The chain joins TRBV7-9 to TRBJ2-1; D remains ambiguous. Germline lookup yields CDR1 SEHNR and CDR2 FQNEAQ (reference sequence). Deletions cut 0 bases from V and 2 bases from J, with 8 bases between. The CDR3 is 15 residues long. CDR3 sequence: CASSLAGLAYNEQFF. The DNA for the CDR3 is TGTGCCAGCAGCTTAGCGGGTCTAGCCTACAATGAGCAGTTCTTC.

V gene TRBV10-3 combines with J gene TRBJ1-2; 9 bases agree with TRBD1. Germline V CDR1 and CDR2: ENHRY, SYGVKD. With V trimmed by 0 bases and J by 8 bases, 4 bases remained unmatched. This CDR3 region has 14 residues. The CDR3 loop is CAISESDRGSGYTF. The DNA of the CDR3 is TGTGCCATCAGTGAGTCGGACAGGGGAAGCGGCTACACCTTC.

This chain uses TRBV2 with TRBJ2-3; D gene unclear. Trimming removed 0 bases at V and 4 bases at J, with 8 bases between. Per germline, CDR1 SNHLY and CDR2 FYNNEI. This CDR3 has 14 residues. CDR3 amino acids: CASSEALEPDTQYF. In DNA form, the CDR3 reads TGTGCCAGCAGTGAAGCGCTCGAGCCAGATACGCAGTATTTT. Using reference TRBV2 and TRBJ2-3 for the parts outside the CDR3, the full variable domain is EPEVTQTPSHQVTQMGQEVILRCVPISNHLYFYWYRQILGQKVEFLVSFYNNEISEKSEIFDDQFSVERPDGSNFTLKIRSTKLEDSAMYFCASSEALEPDTQYFGPGTRLTVL.